The 24 T cell receptor beta chains presented below share a single source sample, sequenced in a study of regulatory T cells in long-lasting Graves disease (dated by TCRdb to the early 2020s). The receptor library was made with multiplex PCR. TCRdb names Illumina HiSeq 4000 as the instrument used. iRepertoire HTBI primers and Arm-PCR amplification of CDR3 regions were used to construct TCR beta libraries. Clones were called with MiXCR by TCRdb after fastp trimmed the public reads at Q25, and only in-frame beta chains were retained. Identical CDR3 proteins give one entry, which carries the most common genes and DNA. The sample profile shows roughly 500,000 distinct CDR3 sequences; approximately 13% of them were found once. The ten largest clones take up over 7.5% of the sample. Explained via the paper, the time point label denotes: newly diagnosed GD, antithyroid drugs for less than 3 months. For both TCR sequencing and RNA sequencing, RNA was extracted from PBMCs using TRIzol.

This sample also belongs to another study, concerning T cells in Graves' hyperthyroidism and ophthalmopathy.

Specimen: peripheral blood mononuclear cells (PBMCs), collected at new diagnosis, from a patient treated with antithyroid drugs. These receptors were obtained from a man aged 25-45 years with Graves disease. Donor details come from another sample of the same person, matched by shared clones.

This clonotype appeared once. Since a much larger clone is just one base distant, this may be a read error. The chain has TRBV6-1 and TRBJ2-2; the D call may be TRBD1 or TRBD2 (5 bases each). Trimming cost V 5 bases and J 5 bases, with 15 bases left between them. The germline CDR1 and CDR2 sequences are MNHNS and SASEGT. The CDR3 sequence is 15 residues long. CDR3 sequence (DNA): TGTGCCAGCAGTCCTCCCGGGGCGCCTACCGGGGAGCTGTTTTTT. Protein sequence: CASSPPGAPTGELFF.

This clonotype was recorded a few times. This chain uses TRBV3-1 with TRBJ1-4; D not resolved. Trimming left V 0 bases short and J 3 bases short, with 14 bases between. CDR1 and CDR2 (germline): LGHDT, YNNKEL (reference sequence). This CDR3 is built from 17 residues. CDR3 in DNA: TGTGCCAGCAGCCAAGATCTTAGGACGGCCGCTAATGAAAAACTGTTTTTT. This encodes CASSQDLRTAANEKLFF.

Only a few counts were recorded for this clonotype. The CDR3 DNA reads TGCAGCGTCAGACCCGGGAGCTATGAAAAACTGTTTTTT. Translating gives CSVRPGSYEKLFF. The chain uses TRBV29-1 and TRBJ1-4; D is unresolved. The V gene's germline CDR1 is SQVTM and CDR2 ANQGSEA. V dropped 6 bases and J dropped 6 bases, with 14 bases sitting between them. CDR3 size: 13 residues. Using reference TRBV29-1 and TRBJ1-4 for the parts outside the CDR3, the full variable domain is SAVISQKPSRDICQRGTSLTIQCQVDSQVTMMFWYRQQPGQSLTLIATANQGSEATYESGFVIDKFPISRPNLTFSTLTVSNMSPEDSSIYLCSVRPGSYEKLFFGSGTQLSVL.

This clonotype was picked up many times. The chain links TRBV2 to TRBJ2-5, with no clear D. Trimming stripped 10 bases from V and 5 bases from J, with 17 bases between. The CDR3 totals 13 residues. The germline CDR1 and CDR2 sequences are SNHLY and FYNNEI. CDR3 coding DNA: TGTGCCACCCAGGCTGAAACTTACGAGACCCAGTACTTC. Encoded protein: CATQAETYETQYF.

This clonotype has a handful of counts. The genes are TRBV6-1 and TRBJ2-6, with D tentatively TRBD1 (6 bases). The CDR3 covers 18 residues. Germline V gene data show CDR1 as MNHNS and CDR2 as SASEGT. V lost 1 base and J lost 0, with 13 bases in between. This CDR3 reads CASSEDREAFSGANVLTF. As DNA, the CDR3 is TGTGCCAGCAGTGAAGACAGGGAAGCATTCTCTGGGGCCAACGTCCTGACTTTC.

This clonotype was seen ten or more times. The chain combines TRBV27 with TRBJ2-1; 12 bases line up with TRBD2. Germline values: CDR1 MNHEY, CDR2 SMNVEV (reference sequence). V lost 2 bases, J lost 2 bases, and 7 bases stayed unmatched. The CDR3 spans 18 residues. CDR3 bases: TGTGCCAGCAGTTTACTCCGACTAGCGGGAGTCCCCTACAATGAGCAGTTCTTC. It specifies CASSLLRLAGVPYNEQFF.

The V gene is TRBV20-1, the J gene TRBJ2-3; 10 positions agree with TRBD2. CDR1 DFQATT and CDR2 SNEGSKA come from the germline V gene (reference sequence). This CDR3 region has 17 residues. The V gene end was trimmed by 3 bases and the J gene end by 1 base; junction bases not matched to a gene: 10. The CDR3 sequence: CSASIGAGGSGTDTQYF. The CDR3 nucleotides read TGCAGTGCTAGTATAGGAGCGGGAGGGTCGGGCACAGATACGCAGTATTTT.

Ten or more counts support this clonotype. V is TRBV29-1 and J is TRBJ1-1; TRBD1 is a possible D gene (5 bases). The CDR3 length is 13 residues. Per the germline V gene, CDR1 is SQVTM and CDR2 is ANQGSEA. V gave up 2 bases and J gave up 6 bases, with 13 bases separating them. The DNA of the CDR3 is TGCAGCGTTGAACCTACCCCGGGGGCTGAAGCTTTCTTT. Translation gives CSVEPTPGAEAFF.

The chain uses TRBV20-1 and TRBJ2-2; 8 positions match TRBD2. After removal of 6 bases from V and 1 base from J, the junction contained 1 base not matched to a gene. The CDR3 loop spans 13 amino acids. Germline V CDR1 and CDR2: DFQATT, SNEGSKA (reference sequence). CDR3 protein: CSASGRNTGELFF. In nucleotides, the CDR3 is TGCAGTGCCAGCGGGAGGAACACCGGGGAGCTGTTTTTT.

This clonotype has a count of ten or more. The J gene is TRBJ2-7, the V gene TRBV5-1; D gene uncertain. The germline gives CDR1 SGHRS, CDR2 YFSETQ. V was shortened by 0 bases and J by 4 bases, with 8 bases between the two germline ends. The length of the CDR3 is 13 residues. Written as DNA, the CDR3 is TGCGCCAGCAGCTTGGCTGACCAGTACGAGCAGTACTTC. It yields the protein CASSLADQYEQYF.

At least ten counts were recorded for this clonotype. This chain links TRBV20-1 with TRBJ2-7, with D possibly being TRBD2 (6 bases). CDR3 size: 15 residues. CDR1 DFQATT and CDR2 SNEGSKA come from the germline V gene (reference sequence). V gave up 4 bases and J gave up 1 base, with 17 bases separating them. The CDR3 DNA follows: TGCAGTGCTAACTTTGGGACTCCGAGTTCCTACGAGCAGTACTTC. Translated, it gives CSANFGTPSSYEQYF.

This clonotype was seen only a few times. J is TRBJ1-5 and V is TRBV19; D gene unclear. Trimming left V 5 bases short and J 6 bases short, with 17 bases between. CDR1 is LNHDA, CDR2 SQIVND, per germline (reference sequence). This CDR3 region has 15 residues. The CDR3 nucleotides read TGTGCCAGTAGTCCCAAGGCGGGGTTGGGTCAGCCCCAGCATTTT. Translation gives CASSPKAGLGQPQHF.

V is TRBV20-1 and J is TRBJ2-3; D uncertain. CDR1 and CDR2 (germline): DFQATT, SNEGSKA (reference sequence). V was trimmed by 3 bases and J by 6 bases, leaving 4 bases between them. This CDR3 is built from 10 residues. CDR3: CSARLDTQYF. CDR3 sequence (DNA): TGCAGTGCTAGGTTGGATACGCAGTATTTT.

The chain combines TRBV27 with TRBJ2-5; D is possibly TRBD2 (5 bases). V was trimmed by 0 bases and J by 0 bases, leaving 17 bases between them. The length of the CDR3 is 18 residues. Germline CDR1 MNHEY, CDR2 SMNVEV (reference sequence). CDR3: CASSLSPRRSGYQETQYF. The CDR3 DNA reads TGTGCCAGCAGTTTATCGCCCCGTCGGAGCGGCTACCAAGAGACCCAGTACTTC.

Concerning this clonotype itself: This may come from a read error, since a much larger clone is one base off. The conserved final phenylalanine or tryptophan is absent from the CDR3, which likely points to a read error. The chain recombines TRBV5-1 with TRBJ2-3; 8 nucleotides agree with TRBD2. Germline CDR1 SGHRS, CDR2 YFSETQ. V lost 0 bases, J lost 6 bases, and 9 bases stayed unmatched. The length of the CDR3 is 16 residues. This CDR3 is CASSLAVTGGQDTQYL. In DNA, the CDR3 is TGCGCCAGCAGCTTGGCCGTAACGGGAGGGCAGGATACGCAGTATTTG.

This rearrangement joins TRBV4-1 to TRBJ2-4; TRBD1 aligns across 7 bases. V trimming: 3 bases; J trimming: 0 bases; junction bases outside the gene matches: 8. This CDR3 spans 17 amino acids. The V gene's germline CDR1 is MGHRA and CDR2 YSYEKL. CDR3 DNA: TGCGCCAGCAGCCATCTATGGACAGGTCTAGCCAAAAACATTCAGTACTTC. Amino acids: CASSHLWTGLAKNIQYF.

This clonotype was counted at least ten times. The chain joins TRBV27 to TRBJ1-1; D is perhaps TRBD1 (6 bases). V lost 3 bases and J 1 base, leaving 15 bases between the germline ends. The CDR3 contains 16 residues. Germline CDR1 MNHEY, CDR2 SMNVEV (reference sequence). CDR3 sequence: CASSFVGQGGNTEAFF. CDR3 bases: TGTGCCAGCAGTTTCGTCGGGCAAGGGGGGAACACTGAAGCTTTCTTT.

In this sample, this clonotype turned up a few times. The chain joins TRBV6-1 to TRBJ1-5; maybe TRBD1 (5 bases). This CDR3 is built from 15 residues. CDR1 is MNHNS, CDR2 SASEGT, per germline. V lost 6 bases and J 4 bases, leaving 16 bases between the germline ends. The CDR3 is CASRVDSPTNQPQHF. CDR3 sequence (DNA): TGTGCCAGCAGAGTTGACAGTCCGACTAATCAGCCCCAGCATTTT.

The chain joins TRBV9 to TRBJ2-3; 13 bases agree with TRBD2. Trimming at V came to 3 bases and at J to 2 bases, leaving 6 bases not matched to a gene. CDR1 SGDLS and CDR2 YYNGEE come from the germline V gene. This CDR3 has 17 amino acids. The CDR3 region is CASSERGLAGPTDTQYF. CDR3 nucleotide sequence: TGTGCCAGCAGCGAGCGGGGACTAGCGGGACCCACAGATACGCAGTATTTT.

This clonotype was seen ten or more times. The CDR3: CAGGGYNEQFF. The CDR3 nucleotides are TGTGCCGGCGGGGGATACAATGAGCAGTTCTTC. This rearrangement joins TRBV7-9 to TRBJ2-1; 7 positions match TRBD2. Germline CDR1 is SEHNR and CDR2 is FQNEAQ (reference sequence). With 11 bases clipped from V and 4 bases from J, the junction kept 2 bases outside the gene matches. CDR3 length equals 11 residues. Full variable domain (outside the CDR3, taken from reference TRBV7-9 and TRBJ2-1): DTGVSQNPRHKITKRGQNVTFRCDPISEHNRLYWYRQTLGQGPEFLTYFQNEAQLEKSRLLSDRFSAERPKGSFSTLEIQRTEQGDSAMYLCAGGGYNEQFFGPGTRLTVL.

The chain combines TRBV2 with TRBJ1-3; D call uncertain. The V end lost 5 bases, the J end lost 2 bases, and 10 bases lay between the germline ends. Germline-derived CDR1 and CDR2 are SNHLY and FYNNEI. CDR3 length: 14 residues. CDR3 DNA: TGTGCCAGCAGTCCCCGGCTCCCTGGAAACACCATATATTTT. Encoded protein: CASSPRLPGNTIYF.

Ten or more counts support this clonotype. The chain recombines TRBV5-6 with TRBJ1-2; 8 bases fit TRBD1. The V gene's germline CDR1 is SGHDT and CDR2 YYEEEE. V gave up 4 bases and J gave up 7 bases; unmatched junction bases: 6. The CDR3 is 13 residues long. The CDR3 DNA follows: TGTGCCAGCAGCCGGACAGGGACCGGTGGCTACACCTTC. Amino acids: CASSRTGTGGYTF.

The chain links TRBV7-9 to TRBJ2-1; tentatively, D is TRBD1 (6 bases). Trimming pared 10 bases from V and 5 bases from J, leaving 21 bases between. In germline, CDR1 is SEHNR, CDR2 FQNEAQ (reference sequence). This CDR3 has 15 residues. The DNA of the CDR3 is TGTGCCATCTCCCCTGTTGGGGGCGCGAACAATGAGCAGTTCTTC. Translating gives CAISPVGGANNEQFF.

This clonotype was counted only a few times. This chain uses TRBV19 with TRBJ2-1, with 13 bases that match TRBD2. The CDR3 totals 19 residues. The V and J ends lost 4 bases and 7 bases, in that order; junction bases with no gene match: 16. Germline V gives CDR1 LNHDA, CDR2 SQIVND (reference sequence). Here the CDR3 DNA reads TGTGCCAGTAGTAAGATCGGGACTAGCGGGACCTTTCGGGGAAATGAGCAGTTCTTC. Its protein is CASSKIGTSGTFRGNEQFF. Full variable domain (outside the CDR3, taken from reference TRBV19 and TRBJ2-1): DGGITQSPKYLFRKEGQNVTLSCEQNLNHDAMYWYRQDPGQGLRLIYYSQIVNDFQKGDIAEGYSVSREKKESFPLTVTSAQKNPTAFYLCASSKIGTSGTFRGNEQFFGPGTRLTVL.